This entry concerns a single T cell receptor beta chain. This clone has just a few counts. Its cognate antigen has yet to be identified. No much larger clone is present one base from it, and per-base qualities are unavailable. Additional DNA sequences in this sample encode the identical CDR3. Library creation used the immunoSEQ multiplex PCR assay. Drawn from immuneACCESS, this table holds only the in-frame rearrangements with V and J called that TCRdb kept. Clones are partly lost; checked studies trace under half to an unresolved V gene and leave the rest unexplained. The sample data list 27,000 or so clones, and around nine tenths of these were observed just once. Around 1.1% of the sample lies in the top ten. Memory CD4+ T cells were sorted ex vivo from peripheral blood of narcolepsy patients and healthy controls for TCR Vbeta sequencing. The data were taken from a study of T cells in narcolepsy listed by TCRdb under 2018. As for the study more broadly: Patients with narcolepsy type 1 or type 2 (NT1, NT2) and healthy control donors were enrolled in the study. The study used TCR Vbeta sequencing to track clonotypes in blood and CSF while looking for autoreactive T cells in narcolepsy patients that target self-antigens of hypocretin neurons (hypocretin, TRIB2). What the work shows at the level of the full study, not this receptor alone: Autoreactive clonotypes were reported to be detected serially in the blood of the same patients and of different patients, but not in the blood of healthy controls. Certain blood memory CD4+ repertoires from patients and controls had no sequences that matched autoreactive T cell clones. In plots comparing CSF and blood CD4+ T cell clonotypes from the same patient, HCRT-specific and TRIB2-specific autoreactive clonotypes were highlighted. Numbers of sequenced blood memory CD4+ clonotypes were comparable, averaging about 40,000 in patients and roughly 35,000 in controls.

The sequence was collected from a human donor with narcolepsy. Sequencing input: CD45RA- memory CD4+ T cells from PBMCs. Interpreted using the paper, the cell subset or site label stands for: memory T cells sorted ex vivo from peripheral blood.

The nucleotides are TGTGCCAGCAGCCAGGGGGACAGGGACGAAGCTTTCTTT. Protein translation: CASSQGDRDEAFF. The chain employs TRBV14 and TRBJ1-1; the junction holds 9 bases that match TRBD1. The CDR3 sequence holds 13 residues, the cysteine and phenylalanine included. Only the CDR3 portion is preserved as DNA: 39 bases, with reading frame beginning at the first base. V and J are trimmed by 3 bases and 8 bases, and the gene matches miss 4 bases of the junction. CDR1 and CDR2, looked up from the germline V gene, are SGHDN and FVKESK.